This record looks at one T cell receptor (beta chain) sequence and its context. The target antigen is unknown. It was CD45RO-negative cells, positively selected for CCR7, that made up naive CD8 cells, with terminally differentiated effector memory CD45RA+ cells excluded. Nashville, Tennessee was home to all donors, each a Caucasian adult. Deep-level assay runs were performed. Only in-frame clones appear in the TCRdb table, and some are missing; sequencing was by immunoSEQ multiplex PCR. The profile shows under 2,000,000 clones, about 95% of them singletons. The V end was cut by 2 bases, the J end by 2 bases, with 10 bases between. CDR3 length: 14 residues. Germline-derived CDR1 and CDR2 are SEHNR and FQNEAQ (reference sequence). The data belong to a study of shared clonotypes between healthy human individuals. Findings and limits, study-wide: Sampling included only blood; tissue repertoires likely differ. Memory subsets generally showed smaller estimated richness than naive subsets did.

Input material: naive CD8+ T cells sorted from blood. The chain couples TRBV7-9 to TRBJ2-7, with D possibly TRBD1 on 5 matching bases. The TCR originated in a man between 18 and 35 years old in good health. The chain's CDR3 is CASSLQAGTYEQYF. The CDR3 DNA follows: TGTGCCAGCAGCTTACAAGCAGGGACCTACGAGCAGTACTTC. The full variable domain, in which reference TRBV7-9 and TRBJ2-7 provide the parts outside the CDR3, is DTGVSQNPRHKITKRGQNVTFRCDPISEHNRLYWYRQTLGQGPEFLTYFQNEAQLEKSRLLSDRFSAERPKGSFSTLEIQRTEQGDSAMYLCASSLQAGTYEQYFGPGTRLTVT.